This T cell receptor (beta chain) was identified during a study of identifying expanded T cells in peripheral blood. Clones were read by immunoSEQ multiplex PCR, and TCRdb kept only the in-frame ones, dropping some. The sample consists of about 58,000 clones, 89% of them appearing once. The V gene lost 3 bases and the J gene lost 6 bases, with 11 bases spanning the gap. Germline CDR1 reads SGHTA; CDR2 reads FQGNSA. This CDR3 spans 14 amino acids. This sequence originates from a person aged 18 to 75 in good health. The sequencing input was blood. The chain carries TRBV7-2 and TRBJ2-2; D possibly matches TRBD1 or TRBD2 (5 bases each). CDR3 region: CASSLGPGAGELFF. The CDR3, as DNA: TGTGCCAGCAGCTTGGGACCCGGGGCCGGGGAGCTGTTTTTT.